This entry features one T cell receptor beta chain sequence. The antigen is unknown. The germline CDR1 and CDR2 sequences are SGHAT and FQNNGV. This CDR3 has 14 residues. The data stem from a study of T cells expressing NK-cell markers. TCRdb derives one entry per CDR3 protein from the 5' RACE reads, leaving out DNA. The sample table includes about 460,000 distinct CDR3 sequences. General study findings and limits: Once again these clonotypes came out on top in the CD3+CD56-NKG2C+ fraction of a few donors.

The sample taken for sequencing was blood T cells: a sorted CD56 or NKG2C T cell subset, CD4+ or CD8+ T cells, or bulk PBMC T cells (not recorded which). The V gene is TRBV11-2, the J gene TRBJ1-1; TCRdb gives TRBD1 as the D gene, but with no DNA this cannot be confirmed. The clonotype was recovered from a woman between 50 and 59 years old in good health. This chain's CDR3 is CASSYQGAGTEAFF.